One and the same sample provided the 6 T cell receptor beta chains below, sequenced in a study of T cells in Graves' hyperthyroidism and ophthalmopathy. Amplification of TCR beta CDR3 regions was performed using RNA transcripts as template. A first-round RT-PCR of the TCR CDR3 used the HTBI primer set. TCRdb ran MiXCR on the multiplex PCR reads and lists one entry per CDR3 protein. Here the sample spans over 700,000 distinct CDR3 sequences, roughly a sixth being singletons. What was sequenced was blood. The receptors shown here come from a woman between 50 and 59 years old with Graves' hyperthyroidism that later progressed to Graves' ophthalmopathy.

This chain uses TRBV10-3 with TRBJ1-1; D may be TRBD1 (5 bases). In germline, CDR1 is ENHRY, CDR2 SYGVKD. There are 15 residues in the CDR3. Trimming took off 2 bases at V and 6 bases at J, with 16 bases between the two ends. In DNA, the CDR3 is TGTGCCATCAGTGAGACGCCCGGGGACGAGGCTGAAGCTTTCTTT. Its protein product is CAISETPGDEAEAFF.

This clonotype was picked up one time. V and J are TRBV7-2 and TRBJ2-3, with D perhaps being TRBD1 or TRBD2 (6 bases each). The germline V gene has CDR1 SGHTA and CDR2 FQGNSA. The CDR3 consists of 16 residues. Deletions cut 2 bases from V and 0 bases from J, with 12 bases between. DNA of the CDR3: TGTGCCAGCAGCTTATTTCCGGGGGCGAGCACAGATACGCAGTATTTT. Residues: CASSLFPGASTDTQYF.

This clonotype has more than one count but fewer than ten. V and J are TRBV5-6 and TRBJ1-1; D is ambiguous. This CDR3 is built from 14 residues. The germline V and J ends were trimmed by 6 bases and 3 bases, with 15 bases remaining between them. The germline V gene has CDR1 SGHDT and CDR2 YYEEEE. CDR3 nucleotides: TGTGCCAGCACCCCCGAGGGTGTGGACACTGAAGCTTTCTTT. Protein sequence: CASTPEGVDTEAFF.

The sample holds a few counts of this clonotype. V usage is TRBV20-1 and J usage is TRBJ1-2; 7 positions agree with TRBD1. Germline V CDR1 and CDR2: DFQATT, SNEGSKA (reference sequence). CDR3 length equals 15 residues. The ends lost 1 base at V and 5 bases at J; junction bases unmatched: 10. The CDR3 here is CSARVQGVLLYGYTF. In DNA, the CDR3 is TGCAGTGCTAGAGTCCAGGGGGTACTCCTGTATGGCTACACCTTC.

CDR3 in amino acids: CASMWVRDYNEQFF. The CDR3 DNA follows: TGTGCCAGCATGTGGGTCAGGGACTACAATGAGCAGTTCTTC. The genes are TRBV6-6 and TRBJ2-1, with TRBD1 as a possible D gene (5 bases). The CDR3 spans 14 residues. The ends were cut back, 7 bases at V and 3 bases at J, with 13 bases in the middle. Germline values: CDR1 MNHNY, CDR2 SVGAGI (reference sequence).

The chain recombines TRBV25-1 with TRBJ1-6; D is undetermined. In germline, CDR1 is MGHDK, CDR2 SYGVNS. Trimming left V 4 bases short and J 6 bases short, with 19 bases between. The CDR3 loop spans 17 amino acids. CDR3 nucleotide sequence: TGTGCCAGCAGTGGCTCTGGGTGGACTGGACTTAATTCACCCCTCCACTTT. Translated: CASSGSGWTGLNSPLHF.